Presented here are 2 T cell receptor beta chains from one specimen sequenced in a study of siplizumab effects on memory and regulatory T cells. TCRdb's table, derived via immunoSEQ multiplex PCR, lists solely in-frame clones and lacks some. Among approximately 94,000 clones listed, 80% to 95% were seen once. The sequenced sample consisted of CD8+ T cells sorted from blood. These receptors were obtained from a human donor in good health.

The V and J genes are TRBV6-1 and TRBJ1-2, with D perhaps TRBD1 (5 bases). With 1 base removed from V and 4 bases from J, the gap between germline ends came to 10 bases. The CDR3 runs to 14 residues. Germline V gene data show CDR1 as MNHNS and CDR2 as SASEGT. CDR3 bases: TGTGCCAGCAGTGAAGGCCCAGGGAGCTATGGCTACACCTTC. It is translated as CASSEGPGSYGYTF.

In its sample, this clone was seen once. This chain uses TRBV19 with TRBJ2-2; D call uncertain. The CDR3 is made up of 13 amino acids. Germline V CDR1 and CDR2: LNHDA, SQIVND (reference sequence). Deletions cut 3 bases from V and 3 bases from J, with 5 bases between. DNA of the CDR3: TGTGCCAGTAGTATCGCATACACCGGGGAGCTGTTTTTT. It yields the protein CASSIAYTGELFF.